This TCR beta chain was sequenced for a study of PD-1 blockade in classical Hodgkin lymphoma. Whole-study findings and limits: Possible causes of repertoire differences, disease activity or prior therapy, remain undefined. By C4D1, CD4+ diversity increased significantly, especially in complete responders.

Autologous stem cell transplantation was followed by relapse in every patient, and brentuximab vedotin exposure varied. This clone occurred once. Its cognate antigen is unknown. Method: immunoSEQ multiplex PCR; TCRdb's copy keeps in-frame clones and lacks some. The sample comprises under 1,500 clones, 80% to 90% of which are singletons, and around 55% rests with the top ten. Trimming cost V 6 bases and J 4 bases; bases outside gene matches: 9. The germline V gene has CDR1 KGHSH and CDR2 LQKENI. This CDR3 comprises 15 residues. The sample here was peripheral blood mononuclear cells (PBMCs), taken at baseline. The chain combines TRBV18 with TRBJ1-3; 7 bases are a match to TRBD1. This TCR came from a human donor with classical Hodgkin lymphoma. This CDR3 reads CASSPGQRLGNTIYF. The CDR3 nucleotides read TGTGCCAGCTCGCCGGGACAGCGTCTCGGAAACACCATATATTTT.